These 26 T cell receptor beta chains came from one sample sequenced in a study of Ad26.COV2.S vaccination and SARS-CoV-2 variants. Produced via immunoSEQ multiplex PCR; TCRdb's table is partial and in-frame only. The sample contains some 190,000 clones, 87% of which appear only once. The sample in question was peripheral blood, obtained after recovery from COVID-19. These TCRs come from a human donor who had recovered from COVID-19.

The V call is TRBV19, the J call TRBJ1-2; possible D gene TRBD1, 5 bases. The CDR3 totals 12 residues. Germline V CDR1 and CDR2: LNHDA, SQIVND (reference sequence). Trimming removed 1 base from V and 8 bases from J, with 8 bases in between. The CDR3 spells CASSIVGDGYTF. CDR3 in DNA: TGTGCCAGTAGTATAGTCGGGGACGGCTACACCTTC. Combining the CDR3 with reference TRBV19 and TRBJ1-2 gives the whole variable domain DGGITQSPKYLFRKEGQNVTLSCEQNLNHDAMYWYRQDPGQGLRLIYYSQIVNDFQKGDIAEGYSVSREKKESFPLTVTSAQKNPTAFYLCASSIVGDGYTFGSGTRLTVV.

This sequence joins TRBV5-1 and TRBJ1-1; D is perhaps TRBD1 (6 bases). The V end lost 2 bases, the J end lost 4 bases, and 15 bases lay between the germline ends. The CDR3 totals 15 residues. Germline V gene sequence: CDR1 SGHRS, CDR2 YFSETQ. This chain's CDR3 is CASSLVGGRGTEAFF. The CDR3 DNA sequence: TGCGCCAGCAGCTTAGTGGGGGGCCGGGGCACTGAAGCTTTCTTT.

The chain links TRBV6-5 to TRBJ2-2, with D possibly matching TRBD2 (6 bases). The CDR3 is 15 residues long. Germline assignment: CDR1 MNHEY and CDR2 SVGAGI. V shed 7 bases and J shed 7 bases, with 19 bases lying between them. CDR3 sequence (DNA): TGTGCCAGCACCTCGATCAAGACTAGATACGGGGAGCTGTTTTTT. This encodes CASTSIKTRYGELFF.

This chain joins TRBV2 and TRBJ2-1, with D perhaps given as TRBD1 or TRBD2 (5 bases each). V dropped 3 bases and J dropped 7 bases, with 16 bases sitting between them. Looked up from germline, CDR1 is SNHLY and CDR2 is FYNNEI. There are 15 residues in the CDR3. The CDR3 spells CASSDWGSGRNEQFF. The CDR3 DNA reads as TGTGCCAGCAGTGATTGGGGGAGTGGTAGGAATGAGCAGTTCTTC.

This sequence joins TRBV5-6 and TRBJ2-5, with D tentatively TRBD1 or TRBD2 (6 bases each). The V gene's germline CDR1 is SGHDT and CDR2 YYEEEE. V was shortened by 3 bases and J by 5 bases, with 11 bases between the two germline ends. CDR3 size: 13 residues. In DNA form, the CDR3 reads TGTGCCAGCAGCTCGACGGGGGCGGAGACCCAGTACTTC. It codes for CASSSTGAETQYF. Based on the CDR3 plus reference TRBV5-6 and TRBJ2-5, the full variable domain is DAGVTQSPTHLIKTRGQQVTLRCSPKSGHDTVSWYQQALGQGPQFIFQYYEEEERQRGNFPDRFSGHQFPNYSSELNVNALLLGDSALYLCASSSTGAETQYFGPGTRLLVL.

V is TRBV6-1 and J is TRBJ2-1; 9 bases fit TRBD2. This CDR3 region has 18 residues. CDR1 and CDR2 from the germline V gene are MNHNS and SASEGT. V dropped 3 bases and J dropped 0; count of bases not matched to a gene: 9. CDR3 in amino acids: CASSEVRTSESSYNEQFF. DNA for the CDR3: TGTGCCAGCAGTGAGGTACGGACTAGCGAGAGCTCCTACAATGAGCAGTTCTTC.

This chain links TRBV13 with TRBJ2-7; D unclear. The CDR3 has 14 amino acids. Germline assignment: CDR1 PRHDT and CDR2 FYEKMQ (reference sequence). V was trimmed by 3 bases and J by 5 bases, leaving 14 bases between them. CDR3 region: CASSLNLRANEQYF. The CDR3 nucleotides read TGTGCCAGCAGCTTGAACCTAAGAGCAAACGAGCAGTACTTC.

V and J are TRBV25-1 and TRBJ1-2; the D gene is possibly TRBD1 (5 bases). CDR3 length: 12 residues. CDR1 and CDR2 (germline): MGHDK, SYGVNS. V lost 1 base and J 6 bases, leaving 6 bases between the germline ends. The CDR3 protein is CASSEWGNGYTF. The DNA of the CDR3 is TGTGCCAGCAGTGAATGGGGGAATGGCTACACCTTC.

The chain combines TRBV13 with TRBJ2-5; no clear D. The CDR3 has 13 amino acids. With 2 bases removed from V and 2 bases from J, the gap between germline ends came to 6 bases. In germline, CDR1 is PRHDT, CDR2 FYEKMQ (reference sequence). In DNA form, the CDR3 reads TGTGCCAGCAGCTTAAAACCTCAAGAGACCCAGTACTTC. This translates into CASSLKPQETQYF.

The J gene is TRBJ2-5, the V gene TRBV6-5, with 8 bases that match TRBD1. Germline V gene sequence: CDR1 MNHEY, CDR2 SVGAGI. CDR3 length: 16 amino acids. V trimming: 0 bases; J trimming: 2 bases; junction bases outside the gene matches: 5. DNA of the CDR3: TGTGCCAGCAGTTACTCGGGACAGGACCTTCAAGAGACCCAGTACTTC. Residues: CASSYSGQDLQETQYF.

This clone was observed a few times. CDR3 sequence reads: CAWSELYAVVWNEQFF. CDR3 sequence (DNA): TGTGCCTGGAGTGAGCTATACGCGGTTGTTTGGAATGAGCAGTTCTTC. J is TRBJ2-1 and V is TRBV30; D remains unclear. The CDR3 is 16 residues long. Germline V gene data show CDR1 as GTSNPN and CDR2 as SVGIG (reference sequence). Trimming removed 1 base at V and 7 bases at J, with 20 bases between.

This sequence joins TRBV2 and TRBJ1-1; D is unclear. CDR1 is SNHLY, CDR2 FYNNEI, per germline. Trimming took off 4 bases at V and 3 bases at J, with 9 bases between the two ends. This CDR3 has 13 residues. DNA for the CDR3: TGTGCCAGCAGTGGTGTTCCGGACACTGAAGCTTTCTTT. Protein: CASSGVPDTEAFF.

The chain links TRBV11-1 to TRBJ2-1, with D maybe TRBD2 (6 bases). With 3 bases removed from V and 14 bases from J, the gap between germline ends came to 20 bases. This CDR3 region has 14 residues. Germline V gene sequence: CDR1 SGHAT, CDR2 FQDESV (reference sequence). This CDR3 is CASSFREGPTGEFF. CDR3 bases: TGTGCCAGCAGCTTTCGAGAGGGCCCCACGGGGGAGTTCTTC.

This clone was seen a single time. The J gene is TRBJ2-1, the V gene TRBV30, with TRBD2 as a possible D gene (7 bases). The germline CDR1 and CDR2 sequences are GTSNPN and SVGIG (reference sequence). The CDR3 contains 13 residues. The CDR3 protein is CVGGRGTYNEQFF. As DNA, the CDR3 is TGTGTCGGGGGGCGGGGTACCTACAATGAGCAGTTCTTC.

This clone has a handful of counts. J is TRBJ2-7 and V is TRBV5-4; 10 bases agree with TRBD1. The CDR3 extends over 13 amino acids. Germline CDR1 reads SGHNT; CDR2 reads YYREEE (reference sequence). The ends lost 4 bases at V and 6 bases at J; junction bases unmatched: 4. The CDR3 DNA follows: TGTGCCAGCAGCCTGGACAGGGGGAGCGAGCAGTACTTC. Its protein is CASSLDRGSEQYF.

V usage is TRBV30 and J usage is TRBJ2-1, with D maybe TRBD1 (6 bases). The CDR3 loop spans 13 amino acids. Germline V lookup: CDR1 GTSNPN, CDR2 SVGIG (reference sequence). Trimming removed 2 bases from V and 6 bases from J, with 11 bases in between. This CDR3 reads CAWSTNRANEQFF. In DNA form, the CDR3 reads TGTGCCTGGAGTACCAACAGGGCCAATGAGCAGTTCTTC.

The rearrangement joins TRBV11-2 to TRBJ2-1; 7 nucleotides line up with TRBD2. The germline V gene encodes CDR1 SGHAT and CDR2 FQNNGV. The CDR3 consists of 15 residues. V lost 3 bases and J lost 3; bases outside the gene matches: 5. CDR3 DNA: TGTGCCAGCAGCTTTTTTGGGGGGGGCTACAATGAGCAGTTCTTC. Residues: CASSFFGGGYNEQFF.

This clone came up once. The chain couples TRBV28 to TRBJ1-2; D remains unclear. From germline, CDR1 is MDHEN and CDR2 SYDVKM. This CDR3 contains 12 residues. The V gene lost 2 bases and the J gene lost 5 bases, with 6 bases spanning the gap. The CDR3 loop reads CASSLNQYGYTF. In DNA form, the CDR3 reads TGTGCCAGCAGTTTAAACCAATATGGCTACACCTTC.

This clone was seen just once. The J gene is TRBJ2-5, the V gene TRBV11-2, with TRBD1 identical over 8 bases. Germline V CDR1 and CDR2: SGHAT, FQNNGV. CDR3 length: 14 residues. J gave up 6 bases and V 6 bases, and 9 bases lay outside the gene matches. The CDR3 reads CASSSSTGGKTQYF. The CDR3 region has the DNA TGTGCCAGCAGTAGTAGTACAGGGGGGAAGACCCAGTACTTC.

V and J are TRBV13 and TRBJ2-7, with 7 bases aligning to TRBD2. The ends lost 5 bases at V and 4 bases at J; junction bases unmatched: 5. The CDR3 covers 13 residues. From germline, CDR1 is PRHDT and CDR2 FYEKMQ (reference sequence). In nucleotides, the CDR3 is TGTGCCAGCAGCCATACTAGCGTGTACGAGCAGTACTTC. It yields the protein CASSHTSVYEQYF.

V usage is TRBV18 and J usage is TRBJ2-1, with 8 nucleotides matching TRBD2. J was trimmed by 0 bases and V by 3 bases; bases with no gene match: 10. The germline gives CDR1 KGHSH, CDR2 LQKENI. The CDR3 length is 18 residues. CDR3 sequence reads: CASSPPVAGTSSYNEQFF. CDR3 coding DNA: TGTGCCAGCTCACCGCCAGTAGCGGGGACGAGCTCCTACAATGAGCAGTTCTTC.

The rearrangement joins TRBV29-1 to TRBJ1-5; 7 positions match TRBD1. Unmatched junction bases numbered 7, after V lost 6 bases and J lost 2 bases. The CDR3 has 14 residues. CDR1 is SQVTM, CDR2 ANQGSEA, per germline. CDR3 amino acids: CSVCTGDGNQPQHF. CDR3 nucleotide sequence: TGCAGCGTCTGTACAGGGGATGGCAATCAGCCCCAGCATTTT.

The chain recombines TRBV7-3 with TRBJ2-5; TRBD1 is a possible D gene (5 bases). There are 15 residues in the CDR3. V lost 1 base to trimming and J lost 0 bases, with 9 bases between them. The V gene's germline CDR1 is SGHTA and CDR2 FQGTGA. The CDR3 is CASSLNPGYQETQYF. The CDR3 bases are TGTGCCAGCAGCTTAAATCCAGGGTACCAAGAGACCCAGTACTTC.

The CDR3: CASSQAYLAAPNTGELFF. CDR3 in DNA: TGCGCCAGCAGCCAAGCGTACTTGGCAGCCCCGAACACCGGGGAGCTGTTTTTT. The chain carries TRBV4-1 and TRBJ2-2; the D is unclear. CDR3 size: 18 residues. The V gene lost 1 base and the J gene lost 0 bases, with 15 bases spanning the gap. CDR1 is MGHRA and CDR2 is YSYEKL in the germline V gene.

The CDR3 region is CASSVAGAVYTGELFF. As DNA, the CDR3 is TGTGCCAGCAGCGTAGCCGGAGCGGTTTACACCGGGGAGCTGTTTTTT. The chain joins TRBV9 to TRBJ2-2; tentatively, D is TRBD2 (5 bases). The germline gives CDR1 SGDLS, CDR2 YYNGEE. This CDR3 has 16 residues. V was cut by 0 bases and J by 3 bases, with 12 bases left in between.

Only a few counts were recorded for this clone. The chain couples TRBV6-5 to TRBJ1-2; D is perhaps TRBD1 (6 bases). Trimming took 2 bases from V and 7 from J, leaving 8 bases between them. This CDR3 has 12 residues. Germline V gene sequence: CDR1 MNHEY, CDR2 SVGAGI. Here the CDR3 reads CASSYGGGGYTF. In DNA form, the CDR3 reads TGTGCCAGCAGTTACGGGGGCGGTGGCTACACCTTC.